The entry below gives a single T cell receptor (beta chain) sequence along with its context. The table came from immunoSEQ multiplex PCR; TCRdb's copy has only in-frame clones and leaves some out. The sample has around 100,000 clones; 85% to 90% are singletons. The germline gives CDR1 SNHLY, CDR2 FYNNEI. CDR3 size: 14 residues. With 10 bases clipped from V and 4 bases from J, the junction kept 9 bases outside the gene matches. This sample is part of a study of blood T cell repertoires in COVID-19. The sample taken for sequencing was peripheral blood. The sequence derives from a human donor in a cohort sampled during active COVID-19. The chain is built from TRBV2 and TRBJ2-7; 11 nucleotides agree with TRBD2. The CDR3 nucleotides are TGTGCCACAAAAACTAGCGGGAGTATATACGAGCAGTACTTC. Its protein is CATKTSGSIYEQYF.